Listed here is a single TCR beta chain. Its antigen remains unidentified. This sample was included in a study of brain T cells in children with intractable seizures. Study-level points and caveats: Pre- and post-surgery blood differed in depth, so pre-surgery absences may be undersampling.

TCRdb keeps only in-frame clones here, not all; method: immunoSEQ multiplex PCR. The table includes 340,000 or so clones, 93% detected once. Noted time point: blood from clinic visit 5 months post-surgery; TSC patient then seizure free. Sequencing was limited to surgery cases with top T cell transcript signatures in brain tissue. Pre-surgery treatment included at least one anti-epileptic drug. The sample was peripheral blood, taken 4 to 5 months after surgery. This TCR came from a boy younger than two with tuberous sclerosis and intractable seizures.

The CDR3 DNA reads as TGTGCCAGCAGCCAAGATACGGCTAGCGGGGATGAGACCCAGTACTTC. Amino acid sequence: CASSQDTASGDETQYF. The chain carries TRBV4-2 and TRBJ2-5, with 9 bases aligning to TRBD2. With V trimmed by 0 bases and J by 5 bases, 7 bases remained unmatched. Germline values: CDR1 LGHNA, CDR2 YNFKEQ. The CDR3 length is 16 residues.